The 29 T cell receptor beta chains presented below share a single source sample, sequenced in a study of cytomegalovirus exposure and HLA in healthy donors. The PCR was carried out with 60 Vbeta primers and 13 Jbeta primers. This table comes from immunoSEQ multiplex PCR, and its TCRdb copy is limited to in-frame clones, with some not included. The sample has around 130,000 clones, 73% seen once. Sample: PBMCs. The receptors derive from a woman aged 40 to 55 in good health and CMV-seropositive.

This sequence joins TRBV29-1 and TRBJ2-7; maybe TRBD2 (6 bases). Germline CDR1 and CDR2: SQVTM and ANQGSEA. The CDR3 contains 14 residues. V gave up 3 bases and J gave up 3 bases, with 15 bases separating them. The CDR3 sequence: CSVDGDGSDYEQYF. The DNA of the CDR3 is TGCAGCGTTGATGGGGACGGGAGTGACTACGAGCAGTACTTC.

The CDR3 is CASTPARAFTGELFF. CDR3 DNA: TGTGCCAGCACCCCCGCCAGGGCTTTTACCGGGGAGCTGTTTTTT. The rearrangement joins TRBV6-5 to TRBJ2-2; D possibly corresponds to TRBD1 (5 bases). This CDR3 contains 15 residues. CDR1 and CDR2 from the germline V gene are MNHEY and SVGAGI. The V end lost 7 bases, the J end lost 5 bases, and 17 bases lay between the germline ends.

The CDR3 here is CASSRPGGYYGYTF. CDR3 DNA: TGTGCCAGCAGTAGGCCGGGAGGCTACTATGGCTACACCTTC. V gene TRBV28 combines with J gene TRBJ1-2; D is unresolved. Germline CDR1 MDHEN, CDR2 SYDVKM. V was clipped by 5 bases and J by 3 bases, with 13 bases between them. The CDR3 runs 14 residues.

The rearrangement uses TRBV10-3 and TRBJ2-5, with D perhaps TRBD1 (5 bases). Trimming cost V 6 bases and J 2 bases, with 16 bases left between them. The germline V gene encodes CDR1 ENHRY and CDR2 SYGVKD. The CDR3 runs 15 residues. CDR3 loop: CAISGTGPGQETQYF. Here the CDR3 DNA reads TGTGCCATCAGCGGTACAGGCCCAGGGCAAGAGACCCAGTACTTC.

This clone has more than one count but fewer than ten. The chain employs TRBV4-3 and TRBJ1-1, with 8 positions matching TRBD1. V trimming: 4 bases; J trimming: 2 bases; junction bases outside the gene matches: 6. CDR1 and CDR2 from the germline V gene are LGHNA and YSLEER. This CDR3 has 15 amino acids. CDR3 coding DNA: TGCGCCAGCAGCCCTACAGACAGGGGAAACACTGAAGCTTTCTTT. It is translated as CASSPTDRGNTEAFF.

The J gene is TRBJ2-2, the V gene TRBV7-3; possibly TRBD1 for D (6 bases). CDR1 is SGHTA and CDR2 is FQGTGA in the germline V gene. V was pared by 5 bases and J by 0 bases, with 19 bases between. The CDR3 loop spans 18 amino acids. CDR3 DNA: TGTGCCAGCAGCAAACGACAGGCGACGACCGCGAACACCGGGGAGCTGTTTTTT. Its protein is CASSKRQATTANTGELFF. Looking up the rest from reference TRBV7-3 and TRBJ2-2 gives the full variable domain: GAGVSQTPSNKVTEKGKYVELRCDPISGHTALYWYRQSLGQGPEFLIYFQGTGAADDSGLPNDRFFAVRPEGSVSTLKIQRTERGDSAVYLCASSKRQATTANTGELFFGEGSRLTVL.

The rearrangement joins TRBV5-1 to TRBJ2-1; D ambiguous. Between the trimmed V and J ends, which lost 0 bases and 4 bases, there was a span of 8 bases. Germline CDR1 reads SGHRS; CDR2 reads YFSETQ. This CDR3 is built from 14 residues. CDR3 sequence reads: CASSLGGSYNEQFF. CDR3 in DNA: TGCGCCAGCAGCTTGGGCGGCAGTTACAATGAGCAGTTCTTC.

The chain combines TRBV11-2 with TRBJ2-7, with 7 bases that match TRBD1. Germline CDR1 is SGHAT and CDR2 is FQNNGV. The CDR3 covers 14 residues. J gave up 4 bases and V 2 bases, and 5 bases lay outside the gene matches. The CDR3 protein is CASSLMGRGYEQYF. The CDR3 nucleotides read TGTGCCAGCAGCTTAATGGGCAGGGGGTACGAGCAGTACTTC.

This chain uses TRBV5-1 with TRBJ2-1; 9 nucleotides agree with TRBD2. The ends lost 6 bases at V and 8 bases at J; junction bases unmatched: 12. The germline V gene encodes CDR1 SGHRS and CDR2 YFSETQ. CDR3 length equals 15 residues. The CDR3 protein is CASKPTAGGPHEQFF. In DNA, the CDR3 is TGCGCCAGCAAACCGACGGCGGGAGGGCCCCATGAGCAGTTCTTC.

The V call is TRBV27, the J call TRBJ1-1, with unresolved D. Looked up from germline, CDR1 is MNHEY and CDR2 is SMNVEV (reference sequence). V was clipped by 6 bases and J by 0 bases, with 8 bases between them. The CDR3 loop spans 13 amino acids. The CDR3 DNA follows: TGTGCCAGCAGGGGCCCCATGAACACTGAAGCTTTCTTT. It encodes CASRGPMNTEAFF.

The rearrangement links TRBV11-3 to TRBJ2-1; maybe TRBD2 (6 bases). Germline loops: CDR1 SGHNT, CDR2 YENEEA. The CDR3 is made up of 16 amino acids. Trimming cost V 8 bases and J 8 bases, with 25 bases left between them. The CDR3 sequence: CASAPSGETRPDEQFF. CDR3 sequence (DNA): TGTGCCAGCGCTCCATCAGGCGAGACTAGACCTGATGAGCAGTTCTTC. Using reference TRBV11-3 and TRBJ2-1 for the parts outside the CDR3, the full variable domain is EAGVVQSPRYKIIEKKQPVAFWCNPISGHNTLYWYLQNLGQGPELLIRYENEEAVDDSQLPKDRFSAERLKGVDSTLKIQPAELGDSAVYLCASAPSGETRPDEQFFGPGTRLTVL.

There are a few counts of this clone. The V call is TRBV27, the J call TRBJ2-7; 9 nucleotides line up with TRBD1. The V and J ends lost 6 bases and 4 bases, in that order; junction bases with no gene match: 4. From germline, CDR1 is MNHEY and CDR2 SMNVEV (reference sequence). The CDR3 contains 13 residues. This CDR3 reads CASSSGTGYEQYF. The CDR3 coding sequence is TGTGCCAGCAGCTCCGGGACAGGGTACGAGCAGTACTTC.

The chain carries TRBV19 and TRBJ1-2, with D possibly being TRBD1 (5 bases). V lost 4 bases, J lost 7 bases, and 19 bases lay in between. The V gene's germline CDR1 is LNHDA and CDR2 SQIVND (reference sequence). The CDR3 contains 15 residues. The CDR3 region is CASSRGDLTRVGYTF. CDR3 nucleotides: TGTGCCAGTAGTAGGGGGGACCTAACGCGTGTTGGCTACACCTTC.

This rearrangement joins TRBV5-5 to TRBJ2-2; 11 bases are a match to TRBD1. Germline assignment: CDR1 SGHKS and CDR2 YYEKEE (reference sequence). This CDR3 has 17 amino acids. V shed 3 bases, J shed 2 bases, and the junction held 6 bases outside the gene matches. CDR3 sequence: CASSSADRGRNTGELFF. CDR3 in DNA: TGTGCCAGCAGCTCAGCGGACAGGGGGCGCAACACCGGGGAGCTGTTTTTT.

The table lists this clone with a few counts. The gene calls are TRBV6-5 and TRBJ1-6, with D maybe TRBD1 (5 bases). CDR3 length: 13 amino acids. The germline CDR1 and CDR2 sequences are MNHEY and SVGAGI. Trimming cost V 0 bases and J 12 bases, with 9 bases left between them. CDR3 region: CASSYSTGGPLHF. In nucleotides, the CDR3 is TGTGCCAGCAGTTACTCGACGGGGGGACCCCTCCACTTT.

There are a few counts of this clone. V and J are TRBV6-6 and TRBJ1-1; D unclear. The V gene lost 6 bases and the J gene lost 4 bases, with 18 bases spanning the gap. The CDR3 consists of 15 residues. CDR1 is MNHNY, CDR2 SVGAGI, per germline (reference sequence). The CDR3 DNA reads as TGTGCCAGCAGGGGTGCGGGCACCGGGAGCACTGAAGCTTTCTTT. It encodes CASRGAGTGSTEAFF.

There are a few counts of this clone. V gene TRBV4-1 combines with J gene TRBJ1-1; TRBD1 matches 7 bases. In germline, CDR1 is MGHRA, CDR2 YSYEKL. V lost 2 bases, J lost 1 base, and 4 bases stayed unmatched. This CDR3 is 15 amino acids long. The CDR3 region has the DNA TGCGCCAGCAGCCAAAATGGACAGGCGAACACTGAAGCTTTCTTT. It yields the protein CASSQNGQANTEAFF.

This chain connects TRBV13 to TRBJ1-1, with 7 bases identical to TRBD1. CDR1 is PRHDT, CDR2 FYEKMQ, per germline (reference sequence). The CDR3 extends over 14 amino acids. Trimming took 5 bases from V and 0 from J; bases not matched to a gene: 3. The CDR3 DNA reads TGTGCCAGCAGCCAGGGACAGCTGAACACTGAAGCTTTCTTT. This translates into CASSQGQLNTEAFF. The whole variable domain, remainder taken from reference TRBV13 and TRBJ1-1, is AAGVIQSPRHLIKEKRETATLKCYPIPRHDTVYWYQQGPGQDPQFLISFYEKMQSDKGSIPDRFSAQQFSDYHSELNMSSLELGDSALYFCASSQGQLNTEAFFGQGTRLTVV.

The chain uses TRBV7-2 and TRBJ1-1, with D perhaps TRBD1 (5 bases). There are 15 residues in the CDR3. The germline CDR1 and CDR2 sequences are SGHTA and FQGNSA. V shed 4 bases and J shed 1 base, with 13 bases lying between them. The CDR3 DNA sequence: TGTGCCAGCAGCTCCCATGGGGGGGGGAACACTGAAGCTTTCTTT. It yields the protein CASSSHGGGNTEAFF.

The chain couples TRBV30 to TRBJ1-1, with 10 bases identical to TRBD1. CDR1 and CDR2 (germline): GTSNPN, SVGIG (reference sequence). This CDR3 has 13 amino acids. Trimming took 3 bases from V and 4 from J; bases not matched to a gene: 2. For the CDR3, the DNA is TGTGCCTGGAGACGGACAGGGGGCACTGAAGCTTTCTTT. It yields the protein CAWRRTGGTEAFF.

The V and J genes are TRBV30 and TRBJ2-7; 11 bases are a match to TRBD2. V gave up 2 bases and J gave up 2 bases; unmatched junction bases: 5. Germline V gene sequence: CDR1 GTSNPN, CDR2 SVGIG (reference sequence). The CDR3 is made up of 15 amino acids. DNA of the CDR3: TGTGCCTGGAGTACCCCACTAGCGGGAGCCTACGAGCAGTACTTC. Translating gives CAWSTPLAGAYEQYF.

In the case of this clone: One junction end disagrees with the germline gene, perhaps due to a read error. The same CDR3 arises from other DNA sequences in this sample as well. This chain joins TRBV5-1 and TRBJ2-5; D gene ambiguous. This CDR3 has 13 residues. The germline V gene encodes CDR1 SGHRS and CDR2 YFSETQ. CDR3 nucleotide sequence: TGCGCCAGCAGAGAGGCAGCCCAAGAGACTCAGTACTTC. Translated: CASREAAQETQYF.

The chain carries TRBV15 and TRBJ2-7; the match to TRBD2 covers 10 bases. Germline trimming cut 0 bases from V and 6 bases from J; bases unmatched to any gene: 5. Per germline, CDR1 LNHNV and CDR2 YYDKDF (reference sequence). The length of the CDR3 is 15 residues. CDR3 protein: CATSRDGASGGEQYF. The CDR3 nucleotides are TGTGCCACCAGCAGAGATGGGGCTAGCGGGGGCGAGCAGTACTTC.

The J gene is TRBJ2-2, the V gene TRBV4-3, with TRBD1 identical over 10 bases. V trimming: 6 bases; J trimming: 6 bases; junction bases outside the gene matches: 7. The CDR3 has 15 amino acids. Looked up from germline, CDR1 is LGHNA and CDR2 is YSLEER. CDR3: CASRRGTGDSGELFF. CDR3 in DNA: TGCGCCAGCAGACGTGGGACAGGGGATTCCGGGGAGCTGTTTTTT.

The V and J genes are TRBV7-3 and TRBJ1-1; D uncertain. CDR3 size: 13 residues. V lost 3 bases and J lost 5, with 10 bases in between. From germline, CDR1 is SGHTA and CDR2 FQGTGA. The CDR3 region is CASSFTLSTEAFF. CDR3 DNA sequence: TGTGCCAGCAGCTTTACCCTGAGTACTGAAGCTTTCTTT.

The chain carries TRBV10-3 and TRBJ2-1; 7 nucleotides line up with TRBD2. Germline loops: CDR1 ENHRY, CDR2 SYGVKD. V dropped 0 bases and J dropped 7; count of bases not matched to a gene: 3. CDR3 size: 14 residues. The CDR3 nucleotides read TGTGCCATCAGTGAGTCGGGGGGGAAGAATGAGCAGTTCTTC. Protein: CAISESGGKNEQFF.

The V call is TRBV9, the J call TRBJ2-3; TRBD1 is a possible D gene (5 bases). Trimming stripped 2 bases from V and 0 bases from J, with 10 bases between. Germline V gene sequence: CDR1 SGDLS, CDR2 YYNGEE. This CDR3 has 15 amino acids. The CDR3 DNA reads TGTGCCAGCAGCGTGACAGTCACTAGCACAGATACGCAGTATTTT. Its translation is CASSVTVTSTDTQYF.

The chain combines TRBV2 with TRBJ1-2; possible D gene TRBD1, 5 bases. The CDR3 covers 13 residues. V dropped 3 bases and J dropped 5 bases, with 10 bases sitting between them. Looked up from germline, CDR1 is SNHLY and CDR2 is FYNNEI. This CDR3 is CASSDGRGYGYTF. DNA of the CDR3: TGTGCCAGCAGTGATGGTCGGGGGTATGGCTACACCTTC.

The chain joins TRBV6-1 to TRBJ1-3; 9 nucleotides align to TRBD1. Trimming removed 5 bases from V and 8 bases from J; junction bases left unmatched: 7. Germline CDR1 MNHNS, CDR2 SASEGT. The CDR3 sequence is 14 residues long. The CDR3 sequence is CASSPDRGKDTIYF. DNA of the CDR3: TGTGCCAGCAGTCCGGACAGGGGTAAAGACACCATATATTTT.